These 25 T cell receptor beta chains share one sample of origin, sequenced in a study of T cell responses to AZD1222 COVID-19 vaccine. Using immunoSEQ multiplex PCR, the repertoire was profiled, and TCRdb retains in-frame clones only, with some absent. The sample consists of under 200,000 clones, roughly nine tenths of them appearing once. This sample comprised peripheral blood, obtained on day 0 of MenACWY control vaccination. The receptors derive from an adult in good health.

CDR3: CASSRTGTGIKEQYF. The CDR3 DNA follows: TGTGCCAGCAGCCGAACAGGGACAGGGATCAAGGAGCAGTACTTC. The chain recombines TRBV28 with TRBJ2-7, with 9 bases identical to TRBD1. The V and J ends lost 6 bases and 7 bases, in that order; junction bases with no gene match: 13. CDR1 is MDHEN and CDR2 is SYDVKM in the germline V gene. This CDR3 is built from 15 residues.

This chain joins TRBV6-5 and TRBJ1-1; TRBD1 is a possible D gene (5 bases). The CDR3 sequence is 12 residues long. V gave up 7 bases and J gave up 1 base, with 7 bases separating them. CDR1 and CDR2 from the germline V gene are MNHEY and SVGAGI. The CDR3 loop reads CASKTENTEAFF. In DNA, the CDR3 is TGTGCCAGCAAGACAGAGAACACTGAAGCTTTCTTT.

This sequence joins TRBV14 and TRBJ1-2, with 8 bases aligning to TRBD1. This CDR3 has 13 residues. The germline CDR1 and CDR2 sequences are SGHDN and FVKESK. V trimming: 3 bases; J trimming: 6 bases; junction bases outside the gene matches: 3. The CDR3 DNA sequence: TGTGCCAGCAGCCAGGGACAGGAAGATGGCTACACCTTC. This translates into CASSQGQEDGYTF.

This rearrangement joins TRBV3-1 (or the pseudogene TRBV3-2) to TRBJ1-1; D unclear. This CDR3 comprises 12 residues. The V gene's germline CDR1 is LGHDT and CDR2 YNNKEL (reference sequence). V lost 2 bases to trimming and J lost 11 bases, with 12 bases between them. In DNA, the CDR3 is TGTGCCAGCAGCCAACCGGGGAGAGTGGCTTTCTTT. It encodes CASSQPGRVAFF.

The chain couples TRBV24-1 to TRBJ1-2; a weak D match, TRBD1 (5 bases). Trimming removed 9 bases at V and 8 bases at J, with 12 bases between. The CDR3 spans 11 residues. Germline CDR1 and CDR2: KGHDR and SFDVKD. The CDR3 DNA is TGTGCCACCGGAGGGGTTCGGGGCTACACCTTC. This sequence encodes CATGGVRGYTF.

The rearrangement joins TRBV7-9 to TRBJ1-3; D unresolved. V lost 2 bases and J lost 0, with 5 bases in between. This CDR3 comprises 14 residues. Germline V CDR1 and CDR2: SEHNR, FQNEAQ (reference sequence). Written as DNA, the CDR3 is TGTGCCAGCAGCTTATTGACCTCTGGAAACACCATATATTTT. Translation gives CASSLLTSGNTIYF.

The V call is TRBV12-3 or TRBV12-4, the J call TRBJ2-7, with D hard to call. The CDR3 extends over 11 amino acids. V lost 3 bases and J lost 5, with 5 bases in between. The CDR3 loop is CASSFSNEQYF. The CDR3 DNA sequence: TGTGCCAGCAGTTTCTCGAACGAGCAGTACTTC.

This clone was counted a few times. The rearrangement links TRBV27 to TRBJ2-5; D is possibly TRBD1 (5 bases). The V gene's germline CDR1 is MNHEY and CDR2 SMNVEV (reference sequence). CDR3 size: 13 residues. Between the trimmed V and J ends, which lost 1 base and 5 bases, there was a span of 8 bases. The CDR3 reads CASSLFAGETQYF. For the CDR3, the DNA is TGTGCCAGCAGTTTATTTGCAGGGGAGACCCAGTACTTC.

The J gene is TRBJ2-7, the V gene TRBV13; perhaps TRBD2 as D (5 bases). Trimming took off 4 bases at V and 4 bases at J, with 14 bases between the two ends. The CDR3 spans 14 residues. From germline, CDR1 is PRHDT and CDR2 FYEKMQ (reference sequence). The DNA of the CDR3 is TGTGCCAGCAGCTCCCGTACGGGGATTTACGAGCAGTACTTC. This encodes CASSSRTGIYEQYF.

The CDR3 spells CASSPTSGRRTDTQYF. The DNA for the CDR3 is TGTGCCAGCAGTCCGACTAGCGGGAGAAGGACAGATACGCAGTATTTT. The V gene is TRBV28, the J gene TRBJ2-3; 12 nucleotides match TRBD2. V trimming: 5 bases; J trimming: 3 bases; junction bases outside the gene matches: 6. Germline V gene lookup returns CDR1 MDHEN and CDR2 SYDVKM. The CDR3 extends over 16 amino acids.

The genes are TRBV4-1 and TRBJ2-2; D may be TRBD2 (6 bases). Germline V lookup: CDR1 MGHRA, CDR2 YSYEKL. V lost 1 base and J lost 7, with 19 bases in between. The CDR3 is 17 amino acids. CDR3 in DNA: TGCGCCAGCAGCCAAGTCCCCCCCGGGGGAGGAAACGGGGAGCTGTTTTTT. Translation gives CASSQVPPGGGNGELFF.

There are a few counts of this clone. The chain carries TRBV9 and TRBJ2-7; 8 bases align to TRBD2. Germline assignment: CDR1 SGDLS and CDR2 YYNGEE. V lost 0 bases, J lost 2 bases, and 7 bases stayed unmatched. CDR3 length: 16 amino acids. The CDR3 region has the DNA TGTGCCAGCAGCGTAGGTGGTAGCGGGGACCCCTACGAGCAGTACTTC. Its protein is CASSVGGSGDPYEQYF. The entire variable domain, with the rest obtained from reference TRBV9 and TRBJ2-7, is as follows: DSGVTQTPKHLITATGQRVTLRCSPRSGDLSVYWYQQSLDQGLQFLIQYYNGEERAKGNILERFSAQQFPDLHSELNLSSLELGDSALYFCASSVGGSGDPYEQYFGPGTRLTVT.

The chain carries TRBV6-4 and TRBJ2-3, with 9 positions matching TRBD1. The V and J ends lost 6 bases and 3 bases, in that order; junction bases with no gene match: 7. CDR1 is MRHNA, CDR2 SNTAGT, per germline. This CDR3 is built from 15 residues. CDR3 protein: CASSKQGARTDTQYF. The CDR3 bases are TGTGCCAGCAGCAAACAGGGGGCGAGGACAGATACGCAGTATTTT.

The chain uses TRBV10-1 and TRBJ2-7; D possibly corresponds to TRBD2 (5 bases). Germline CDR1 is WNHNN and CDR2 is SYGVQD (reference sequence). The V and J ends lost 4 bases and 7 bases respectively, with 14 bases between them. The CDR3 is 13 amino acids. CDR3 residues: CASSAYIEGEQYF. The CDR3 nucleotides read TGCGCCAGCAGTGCGTATATTGAGGGTGAGCAGTACTTC.

J is TRBJ1-2 and V is TRBV7-6, with a weak D call TRBD1 (5 bases). Germline V CDR1 and CDR2: SGHVS, FNYEAQ. V lost 4 bases and J lost 8, with 17 bases in between. The CDR3 sequence is 14 residues long. This chain's CDR3 is CASSSTPGAEGYTF. The CDR3 DNA reads TGTGCCAGCAGCTCTACCCCTGGGGCCGAGGGCTACACCTTC.

This clone was seen once. This rearrangement joins TRBV11-2 to TRBJ2-1; the match to TRBD2 covers 12 bases. Losses at the gene ends were 4 bases for V and 4 bases for J; bases not matched to a gene: 8. Germline CDR1 and CDR2: SGHAT and FQNNGV. The CDR3 loop spans 17 amino acids. The DNA for the CDR3 is TGTGCCAGCAGCTCGCTAGCGGGAGGGGTCGGTTACAATGAGCAGTTCTTC. Translated, it gives CASSSLAGGVGYNEQFF.

V and J are TRBV27 and TRBJ2-3, with no clear D. The CDR3 has 13 amino acids. From germline, CDR1 is MNHEY and CDR2 SMNVEV (reference sequence). V was pared by 3 bases and J by 4 bases, with 8 bases between. CDR3 region: CASSFSPPDTQYF. The DNA for the CDR3 is TGTGCCAGCAGTTTTTCCCCACCAGATACGCAGTATTTT.

The V call is TRBV13, the J call TRBJ2-1, with D possibly matching TRBD2 (5 bases). V was clipped by 1 base and J by 9 bases, with 7 bases between them. Germline V gives CDR1 PRHDT, CDR2 FYEKMQ (reference sequence). The CDR3 spans 12 residues. CDR3 loop: CASSLDAGEQFF. The DNA for the CDR3 is TGTGCCAGCAGCTTAGATGCGGGTGAGCAGTTCTTC.

Points on this clone: The same CDR3 can be traced to other DNA sequences in this sample. The CDR3, as DNA: TGTGCCAGTAGTATAGGGGGTAACACTGAAGCTTTCTTT. Translated: CASSIGGNTEAFF. The rearrangement uses TRBV19 and TRBJ1-1, with D unresolved. CDR3 length: 13 residues. The germline V gene has CDR1 LNHDA and CDR2 SQIVND (reference sequence). V was trimmed by 1 base and J by 2 bases, leaving 5 bases between them.

The chain employs TRBV3-1 (or the pseudogene TRBV3-2) and TRBJ1-3; D unresolved. The CDR3 has 14 residues. Per the germline V gene, CDR1 is LGHDT and CDR2 is YNNKEL (reference sequence). Deletions cut 1 base from V and 3 bases from J, with 7 bases between. This chain's CDR3 is CASSQGNDGNTIYF. The CDR3 DNA follows: TGTGCCAGCAGCCAAGGGAACGATGGAAACACCATATATTTT.

The chain joins TRBV11-1 to TRBJ2-3; D gene ambiguous. Germline lookup yields CDR1 SGHAT and CDR2 FQDESV (reference sequence). Trimming took off 3 bases at V and 1 base at J, with 11 bases between the two ends. The CDR3 totals 15 residues. The CDR3 DNA is TGTGCCAGCAGCTTTGTAGGGTCAGGCACAGATACGCAGTATTTT. The encoded protein is CASSFVGSGTDTQYF.

On this clone itself: The sample has other DNA sequences that encode this CDR3 too. The chain employs TRBV29-1 and TRBJ1-1; D is possibly TRBD1 (6 bases). Germline loops: CDR1 SQVTM, CDR2 ANQGSEA. This CDR3 has 13 residues. V lost 4 bases to trimming and J lost 3 bases, with 12 bases between them. This CDR3 is CSVAVGGDTEAFF. The CDR3 DNA reads TGCAGCGTTGCGGTAGGGGGGGACACTGAAGCTTTCTTT.

The chain joins TRBV12-5 to TRBJ1-5; the D is unclear. V was trimmed by 1 base and J by 12 bases, leaving 10 bases between them. CDR1 LGHNT and CDR2 FRNRAP come from the germline V gene. CDR3 length: 12 amino acids. The CDR3 spells CASGLDSSVQHF. The DNA for the CDR3 is TGTGCTAGTGGTTTGGACAGTTCGGTCCAGCATTTT.

This clone was found once. The rearrangement uses TRBV12-3 or TRBV12-4 and TRBJ2-2, with 7 positions matching TRBD2. J was trimmed by 7 bases and V by 8 bases; bases with no gene match: 7. The length of the CDR3 is 13 residues. CDR3 in DNA: TGTGCCAGCTTGGGGGGAGGGAACGGGGAGCTGTTTTTT. Protein: CASLGGGNGELFF.

The V call is TRBV10-1, the J call TRBJ2-1; TRBD2 agrees at 7 bases. Germline-derived CDR1 and CDR2 are WNHNN and SYGVQD (reference sequence). V gave up 0 bases and J gave up 10 bases; unmatched junction bases: 3. The CDR3 is 13 residues long. The CDR3 DNA follows: TGCGCCAGCAGTGAGTCAGGTAGCGGGGAGCAGTTCTTC. Translated, it gives CASSESGSGEQFF.